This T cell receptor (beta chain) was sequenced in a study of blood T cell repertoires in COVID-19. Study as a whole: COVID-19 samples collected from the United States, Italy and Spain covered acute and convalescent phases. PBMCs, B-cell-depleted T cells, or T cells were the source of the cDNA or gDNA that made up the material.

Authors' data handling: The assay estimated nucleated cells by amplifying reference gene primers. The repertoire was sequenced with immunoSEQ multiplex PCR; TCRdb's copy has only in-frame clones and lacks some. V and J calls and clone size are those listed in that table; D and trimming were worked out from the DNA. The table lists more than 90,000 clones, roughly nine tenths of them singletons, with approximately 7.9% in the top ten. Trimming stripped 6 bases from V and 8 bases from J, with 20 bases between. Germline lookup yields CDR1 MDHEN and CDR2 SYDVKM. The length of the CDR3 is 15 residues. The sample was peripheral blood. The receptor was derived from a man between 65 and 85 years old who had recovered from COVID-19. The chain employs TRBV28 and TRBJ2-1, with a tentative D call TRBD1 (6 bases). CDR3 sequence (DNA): TGTGCCAGCAGCTATACAGGGAAGGTAAGCGATGAGCAGTTCTTC. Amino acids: CASSYTGKVSDEQFF. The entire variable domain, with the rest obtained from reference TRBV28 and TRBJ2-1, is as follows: DVKVTQSSRYLVKRTGEKVFLECVQDMDHENMFWYRQDPGLGLRLIYFSYDVKMKEKGDIPEGYSVSREKKERFSLILESASTNQTSMYLCASSYTGKVSDEQFFGPGTRLTVL.